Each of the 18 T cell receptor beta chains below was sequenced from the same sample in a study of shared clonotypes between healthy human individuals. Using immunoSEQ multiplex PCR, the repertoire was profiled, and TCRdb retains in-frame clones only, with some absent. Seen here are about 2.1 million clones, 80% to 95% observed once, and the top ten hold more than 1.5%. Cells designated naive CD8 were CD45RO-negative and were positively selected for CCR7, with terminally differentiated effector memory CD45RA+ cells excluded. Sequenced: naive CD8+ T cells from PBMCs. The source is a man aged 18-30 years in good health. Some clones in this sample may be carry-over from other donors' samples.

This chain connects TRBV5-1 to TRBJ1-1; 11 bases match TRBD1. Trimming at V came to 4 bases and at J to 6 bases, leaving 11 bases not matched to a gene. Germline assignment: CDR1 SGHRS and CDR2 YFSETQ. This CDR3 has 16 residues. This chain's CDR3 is CASSPDRGRLNSEAFF. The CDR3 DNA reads TGCGCCAGCAGCCCGGACAGGGGGCGACTTAACTCTGAAGCTTTCTTT.

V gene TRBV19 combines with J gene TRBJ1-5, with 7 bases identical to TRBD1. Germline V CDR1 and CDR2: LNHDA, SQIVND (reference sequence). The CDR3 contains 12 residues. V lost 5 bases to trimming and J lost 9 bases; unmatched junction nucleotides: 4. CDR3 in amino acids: CASSLYRGPQHF. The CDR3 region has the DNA TGTGCCAGTAGTCTATACAGGGGGCCCCAGCATTTT. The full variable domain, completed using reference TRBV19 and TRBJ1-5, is DGGITQSPKYLFRKEGQNVTLSCEQNLNHDAMYWYRQDPGQGLRLIYYSQIVNDFQKGDIAEGYSVSREKKESFPLTVTSAQKNPTAFYLCASSLYRGPQHFGDGTRLSIL.

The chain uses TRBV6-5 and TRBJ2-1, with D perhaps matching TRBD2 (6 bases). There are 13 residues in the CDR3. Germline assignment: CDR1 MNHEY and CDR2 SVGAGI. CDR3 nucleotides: TGTGCGGTTTTCGGGAGCTCCTACAATGAGCAGTTCTTC. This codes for CAVFGSSYNEQFF.

This CDR3 is CASSLVSRAGGVYEQYF. CDR3 sequence (DNA): TGTGCCAGCAGCTTGGTCTCCCGAGCGGGAGGTGTCTACGAGCAGTACTTC. V and J are TRBV5-5 and TRBJ2-7; 9 nucleotides agree with TRBD2. The V and J ends lost 0 bases and 3 bases, in that order; junction bases with no gene match: 10. Germline CDR1 is SGHKS and CDR2 is YYEKEE (reference sequence). The CDR3 loop spans 17 amino acids.

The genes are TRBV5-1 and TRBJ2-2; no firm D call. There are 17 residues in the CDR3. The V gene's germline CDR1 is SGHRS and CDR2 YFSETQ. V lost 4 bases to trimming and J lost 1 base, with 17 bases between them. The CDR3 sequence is CASSLRLAGVNTGELFF. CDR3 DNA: TGCGCCAGCAGCCTGAGGTTGGCAGGCGTGAACACCGGGGAGCTGTTTTTT.

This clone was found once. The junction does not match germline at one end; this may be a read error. For the CDR3, the DNA is TGTGCCAGCAGGGAAGGGCCGGGACAGACCTACGAGCAGTACTTC. Amino acid sequence: CASREGPGQTYEQYF. The chain carries TRBV2 and TRBJ2-7, with TRBD1 matching over 7 bases. Per germline, CDR1 SNHLY and CDR2 FYNNEI. CDR3 length: 15 amino acids.

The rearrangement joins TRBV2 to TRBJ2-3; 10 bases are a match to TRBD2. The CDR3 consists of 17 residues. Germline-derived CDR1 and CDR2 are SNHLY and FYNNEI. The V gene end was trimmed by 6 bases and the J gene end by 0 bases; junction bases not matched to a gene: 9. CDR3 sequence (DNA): TGTGCCAGCAGCATAGCGGGAGGTTCCTCTAGCACAGATACGCAGTATTTT. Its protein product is CASSIAGGSSSTDTQYF.

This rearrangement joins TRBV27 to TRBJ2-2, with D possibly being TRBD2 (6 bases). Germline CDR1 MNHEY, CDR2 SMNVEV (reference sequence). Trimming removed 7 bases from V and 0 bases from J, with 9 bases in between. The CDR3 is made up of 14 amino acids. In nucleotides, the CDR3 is TGTGCCAGCAATTGGGGGGCGAACACCGGGGAGCTGTTTTTT. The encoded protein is CASNWGANTGELFF.

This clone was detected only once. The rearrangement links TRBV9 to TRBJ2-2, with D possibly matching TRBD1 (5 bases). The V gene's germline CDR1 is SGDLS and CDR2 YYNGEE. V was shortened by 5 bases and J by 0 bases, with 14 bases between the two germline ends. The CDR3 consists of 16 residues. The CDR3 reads CASSGLGPPNTGELFF. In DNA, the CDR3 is TGTGCCAGCAGTGGTCTGGGGCCCCCGAACACCGGGGAGCTGTTTTTT.

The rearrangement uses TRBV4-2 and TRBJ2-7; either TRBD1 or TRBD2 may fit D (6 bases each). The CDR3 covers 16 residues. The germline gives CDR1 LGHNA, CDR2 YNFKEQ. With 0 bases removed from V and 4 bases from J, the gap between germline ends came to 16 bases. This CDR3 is CASSQERGDSGYEQYF. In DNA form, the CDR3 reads TGTGCCAGCAGCCAAGAAAGGGGGGACTCAGGGTACGAGCAGTACTTC.

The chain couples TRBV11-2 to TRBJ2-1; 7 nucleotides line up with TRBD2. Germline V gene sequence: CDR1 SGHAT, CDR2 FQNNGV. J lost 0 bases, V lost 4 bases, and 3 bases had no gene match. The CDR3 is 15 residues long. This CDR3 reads CASSWGLLSYNEQFF. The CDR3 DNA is TGTGCCAGCAGCTGGGGACTACTCTCCTACAATGAGCAGTTCTTC.

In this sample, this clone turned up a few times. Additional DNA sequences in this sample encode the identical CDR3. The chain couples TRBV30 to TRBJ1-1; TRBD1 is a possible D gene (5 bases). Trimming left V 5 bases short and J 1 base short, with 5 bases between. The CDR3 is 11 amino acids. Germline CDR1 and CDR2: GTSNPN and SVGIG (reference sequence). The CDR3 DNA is TGTGCCTGGGACAGGAACACTGAAGCTTTCTTT. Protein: CAWDRNTEAFF. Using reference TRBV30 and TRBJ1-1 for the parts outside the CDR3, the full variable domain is SQTIHQWPATLVQPVGSPLSLECTVEGTSNPNLYWYRQAAGRGLQLLFYSVGIGQISSEVPQNLSASRPQDRQFILSSKKLLLSDSGFYLCAWDRNTEAFFGQGTRLTVV.

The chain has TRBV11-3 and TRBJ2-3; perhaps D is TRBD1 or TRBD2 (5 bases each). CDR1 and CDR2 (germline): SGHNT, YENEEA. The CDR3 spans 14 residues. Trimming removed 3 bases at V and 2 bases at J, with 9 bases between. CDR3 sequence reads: CASSFGTPTDTQYF. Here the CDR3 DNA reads TGTGCCAGCAGCTTCGGGACGCCCACAGATACGCAGTATTTT.

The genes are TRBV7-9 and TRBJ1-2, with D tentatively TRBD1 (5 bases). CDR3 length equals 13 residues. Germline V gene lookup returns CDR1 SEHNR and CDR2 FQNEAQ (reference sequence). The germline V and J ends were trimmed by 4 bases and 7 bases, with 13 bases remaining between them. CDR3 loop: CASSSVGGRGYTF. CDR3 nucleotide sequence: TGTGCCAGCAGCTCCGTGGGGGGACGTGGCTACACCTTC.

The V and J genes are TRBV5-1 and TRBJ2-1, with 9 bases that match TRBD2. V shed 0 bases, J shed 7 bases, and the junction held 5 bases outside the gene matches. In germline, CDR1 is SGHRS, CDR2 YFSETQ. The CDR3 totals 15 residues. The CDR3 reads CASSLASGAKNEQFF. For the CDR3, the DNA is TGCGCCAGCAGCTTGGCTAGCGGGGCGAAGAATGAGCAGTTCTTC.

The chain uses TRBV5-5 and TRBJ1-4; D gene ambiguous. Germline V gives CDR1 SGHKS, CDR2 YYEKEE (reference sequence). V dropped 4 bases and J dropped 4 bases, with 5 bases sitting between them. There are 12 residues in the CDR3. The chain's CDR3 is CASSVSNEKLFF. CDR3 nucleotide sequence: TGTGCCAGCAGCGTGAGTAATGAAAAACTGTTTTTT. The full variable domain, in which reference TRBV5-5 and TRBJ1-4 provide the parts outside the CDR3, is DAGVTQSPTHLIKTRGQQVTLRCSPISGHKSVSWYQQVLGQGPQFIFQYYEKEERGRGNFPDRFSARQFPNYSSELNVNALLLGDSALYLCASSVSNEKLFFGSGTQLSVL.

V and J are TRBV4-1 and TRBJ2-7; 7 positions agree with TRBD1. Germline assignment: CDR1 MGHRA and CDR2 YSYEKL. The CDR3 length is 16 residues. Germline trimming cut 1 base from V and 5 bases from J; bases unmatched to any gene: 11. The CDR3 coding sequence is TGCGCCAGCAGCCAAGGGCTACAGGGGTTCTTCAACGAGCAGTACTTC. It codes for CASSQGLQGFFNEQYF.

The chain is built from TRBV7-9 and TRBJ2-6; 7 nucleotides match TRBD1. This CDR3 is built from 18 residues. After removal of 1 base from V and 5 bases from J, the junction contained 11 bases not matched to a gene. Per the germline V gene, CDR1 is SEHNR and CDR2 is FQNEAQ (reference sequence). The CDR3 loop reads CASSLVGTDLLWANVLTF. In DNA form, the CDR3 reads TGTGCCAGCAGCTTAGTTGGGACAGACCTCCTCTGGGCCAACGTCCTGACTTTC.